One sample yielded the 6 T cell receptor beta chains listed below, sequenced in a study of cytomegalovirus exposure and HLA in healthy donors. This PCR relied on a set of 60 Vbeta primers and 13 Jbeta primers. TCRdb keeps only in-frame clones here, not all; method: immunoSEQ multiplex PCR. The table lists 110,000 or so clones, over 60% of them singletons. The sequenced material came from PBMCs. Source of these receptors: a man between 18 and 29 years old in good health and CMV-seropositive.

The chain has TRBV7-2 and TRBJ2-7, with 7 bases that match TRBD2. The CDR3 is 15 amino acids. Per the germline V gene, CDR1 is SGHTA and CDR2 is FQGNSA. With 5 bases clipped from V and 1 base from J, the junction kept 8 bases outside the gene matches. CDR3 sequence (DNA): TGTGCCAGCAGCCCGACCGGACTAGTTTCCTACGAGCAGTACTTC. Its protein is CASSPTGLVSYEQYF.

The chain links TRBV2 to TRBJ2-2, with TRBD2 as a possible D gene (6 bases). Germline assignment: CDR1 SNHLY and CDR2 FYNNEI. The CDR3 length is 14 residues. V lost 7 bases to trimming and J lost 4 bases, with 13 bases between them. In DNA, the CDR3 is TGTGCCAGCACCCCTCTAGCGACCACCGGGGAGCTGTTTTTT. Amino acids: CASTPLATTGELFF.

CDR3 DNA sequence: TGCAGCGTTGACAGGGCTGGAGAGACCCAGTACTTC. Its protein product is CSVDRAGETQYF. This rearrangement joins TRBV29-1 to TRBJ2-5, with D possibly matching TRBD1 (5 bases). V was clipped by 3 bases and J by 4 bases, with 9 bases between them. This CDR3 region has 12 residues. The germline V gene encodes CDR1 SQVTM and CDR2 ANQGSEA.

This chain joins TRBV29-1 and TRBJ2-1, with a possible D match to TRBD1 (9 bases). This CDR3 has 15 amino acids. V lost 6 bases to trimming and J lost 5 bases, with 20 bases between them. CDR1 and CDR2 from the germline V gene are SQVTM and ANQGSEA. CDR3 amino acids: CSVGGGTGIDNEQFF. CDR3 DNA sequence: TGCAGCGTCGGGGGGGGGACAGGGATCGACAATGAGCAGTTCTTC.

For this clone: Germline and junction disagree at one end, which may indicate a read error. The CDR3 region has the DNA TGTGCCAGCAGACTCGAATCGGTCACTGAAACTTTCTTT. It yields the protein CASRLESVTETFF. J is TRBJ1-1 and V is TRBV6-5; D unclear. In germline, CDR1 is MNHEY, CDR2 SVGAGI. CDR3 length: 13 amino acids.

The chain links TRBV6-5 to TRBJ1-5; possible D gene TRBD1, 5 bases. V dropped 6 bases and J dropped 7 bases, with 19 bases sitting between them. The CDR3 is made up of 15 amino acids. Germline lookup yields CDR1 MNHEY and CDR2 SVGAGI. The CDR3 DNA follows: TGTGCCAGCAGCCGACTGGGGGGTTTGTCGCAGCCCCAGCATTTT. It yields the protein CASSRLGGLSQPQHF.